This TCR beta chain was identified during a study of blood T cell repertoires in COVID-19. The overall study: Sites across the United States, Italy and Spain contributed samples from acute and convalescent COVID-19. Sources were T cells, B-cell-depleted T cells, or PBMCs; the material itself was cDNA or gDNA.

Germline V gene data show CDR1 as SGHTA and CDR2 as FQGNSA. Trimming stripped 5 bases from V and 1 base from J, with 5 bases between. The CDR3 runs 13 residues. How the authors handled the data: Counts of nucleated cells, estimated from reference gene primer amplification, were obtained. Clones were sequenced by immunoSEQ multiplex PCR, and TCRdb holds only the in-frame ones, with some missing. The D gene and trimming were derived from the DNA, and the V and J assignments and clone size from that table. In the table there are about 50,000 clones, approximately 85% of which are singletons. This rearrangement joins TRBV7-2 to TRBJ2-2; no firm D call. Sequencing was performed on peripheral blood. This TCR derives from a man aged 55 to 70 with acute or convalescent COVID-19. This CDR3 is CASSGKNTGELFF. The CDR3, as DNA: TGTGCCAGCAGCGGCAAGAACACCGGGGAGCTGTTTTTT.